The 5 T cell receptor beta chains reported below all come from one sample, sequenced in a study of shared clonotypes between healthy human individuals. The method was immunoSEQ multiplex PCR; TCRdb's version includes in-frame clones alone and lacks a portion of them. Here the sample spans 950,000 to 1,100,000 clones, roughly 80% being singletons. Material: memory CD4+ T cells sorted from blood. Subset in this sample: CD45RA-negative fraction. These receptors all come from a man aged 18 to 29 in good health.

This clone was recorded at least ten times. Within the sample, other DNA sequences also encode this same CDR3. The CDR3 loop reads CASSPTGDYNEKLFF. DNA of the CDR3: TGTGCCAGCAGCCCAACAGGGGATTATAATGAAAAACTGTTTTTT. The chain links TRBV9 to TRBJ1-4; TRBD1 aligns across 7 bases. This CDR3 is 15 amino acids long. Germline V gene lookup returns CDR1 SGDLS and CDR2 YYNGEE. Losses at the gene ends were 4 bases for V and 4 bases for J; bases not matched to a gene: 7.

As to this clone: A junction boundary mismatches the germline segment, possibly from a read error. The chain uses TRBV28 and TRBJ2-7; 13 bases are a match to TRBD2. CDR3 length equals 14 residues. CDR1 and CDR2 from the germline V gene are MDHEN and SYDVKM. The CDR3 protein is CALGGLAGVAEQYF. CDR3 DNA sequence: TGCGCGCTCGGAGGACTAGCGGGAGTAGCGGAGCAGTACTTC.

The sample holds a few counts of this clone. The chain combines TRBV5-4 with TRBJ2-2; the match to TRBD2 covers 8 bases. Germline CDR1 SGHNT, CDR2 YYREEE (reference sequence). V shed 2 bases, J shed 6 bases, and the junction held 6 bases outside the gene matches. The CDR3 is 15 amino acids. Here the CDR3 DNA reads TGTGCCAGCAGCTTAGCGGGAGTAATTCCCGGGGAGCTGTTTTTT. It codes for CASSLAGVIPGELFF.

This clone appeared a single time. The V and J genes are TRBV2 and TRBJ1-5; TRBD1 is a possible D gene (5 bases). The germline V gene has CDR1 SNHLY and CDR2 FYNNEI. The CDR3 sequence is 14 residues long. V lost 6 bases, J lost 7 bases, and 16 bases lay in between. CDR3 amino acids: CASSEMWGDQPQHF. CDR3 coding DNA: TGTGCCAGCAGCGAAATGTGGGGGGACCAGCCCCAGCATTTT.

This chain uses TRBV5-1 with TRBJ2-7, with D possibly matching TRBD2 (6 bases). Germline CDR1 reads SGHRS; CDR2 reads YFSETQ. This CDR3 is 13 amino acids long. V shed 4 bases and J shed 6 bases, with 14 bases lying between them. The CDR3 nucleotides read TGCGCCAGCAGCCAGGACTGGGGAGGCGAGCAGTACTTC. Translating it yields CASSQDWGGEQYF. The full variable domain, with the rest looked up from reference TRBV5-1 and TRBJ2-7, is KAGVTQTPRYLIKTRGQQVTLSCSPISGHRSVSWYQQTPGQGLQFLFEYFSETQRNKGNFPGRFSGRQFSNSRSEMNVSTLELGDSALYLCASSQDWGGEQYFGPGTRLTVT.